Presented here are 27 T cell receptor beta chains from one specimen sequenced in a study of blood T cells in healthy people across ages. Together with a sample-barcoded 5' primer, a J-beta primer mix was included in a second PCR lasting roughly 6 to 12 cycles. TCRdb processed the 5' RACE reads anew with MiXCR; each CDR3 protein has one entry. The sample has about 780,000 distinct CDR3 sequences, about 42% seen once. Material for sequencing was blood. These receptors originate from an elderly man in good health.

This chain connects TRBV28 to TRBJ1-1, with D possibly being TRBD1 (6 bases). The germline V gene has CDR1 MDHEN and CDR2 SYDVKM. This CDR3 comprises 13 residues. V was pared by 7 bases and J by 1 base, with 10 bases between. For the CDR3, the DNA is TGTGCCAGCATCCTACAGGGGAACACTGAAGCTTTCTTT. The encoded protein is CASILQGNTEAFF.

The chain uses TRBV18 and TRBJ2-1, with 7 bases fitting TRBD1. From germline, CDR1 is KGHSH and CDR2 LQKENI. Losses at the gene ends were 5 bases for V and 1 base for J; bases not matched to a gene: 5. This CDR3 contains 15 residues. The CDR3 region is CASSGRQGSYNEQFF. DNA of the CDR3: TGTGCCAGCTCAGGCCGACAGGGATCCTACAATGAGCAGTTCTTC.

The chain uses TRBV2 and TRBJ2-1; TRBD1 agrees at 11 bases. Germline-derived CDR1 and CDR2 are SNHLY and FYNNEI. With 4 bases clipped from V and 6 bases from J, the junction kept 5 bases outside the gene matches. The CDR3 is made up of 15 amino acids. In nucleotides, the CDR3 is TGTGCCAGCAGTGTAGGACAGGGGGCATCCAATGAGCAGTTCTTC. Amino acid sequence: CASSVGQGASNEQFF.

Remarks on this clonotype: A much bigger clone sits one base away, suggesting this may be a read error. J is TRBJ2-3 and V is TRBV20-1; TRBD2 matches at 9 bases. This CDR3 contains 12 residues. Germline V gene data show CDR1 as DFQATT and CDR2 as SNEGSKA (reference sequence). The CDR3 DNA reads as TGCAGGGCCAAGACTAGCGGAGATACGCAGTATTTT. Encoded protein: CRAKTSGDTQYF.

V usage is TRBV12-3 or TRBV12-4 and J usage is TRBJ1-1, with D possibly TRBD1 on 5 matching bases. CDR3 size: 14 residues. Deletions cut 3 bases from V and 3 bases from J, with 11 bases between. The CDR3 nucleotides read TGTGCCAGCAGTTTTGACAGCTCTTACACTGAAGCTTTCTTT. Protein sequence: CASSFDSSYTEAFF.

This clonotype was seen ten or more times. The CDR3 loop is CASGSRATYEQYF. CDR3 coding DNA: TGTGCCAGCGGAAGCAGGGCTACCTACGAGCAGTACTTC. The V and J genes are TRBV7-2 and TRBJ2-7; the D gene is possibly TRBD1 (5 bases). This CDR3 comprises 13 residues. Trimming took 8 bases from V and 2 from J, leaving 13 bases between them. Germline CDR1 and CDR2: SGHTA and FQGNSA.

This clonotype was detected only a few times. This chain links TRBV20-1 with TRBJ2-7; weak D call: TRBD1 (6 bases). There are 14 residues in the CDR3. The germline V and J ends were trimmed by 0 bases and 1 base, with 10 bases remaining between them. Germline V lookup: CDR1 DFQATT, CDR2 SNEGSKA (reference sequence). The CDR3 DNA reads TGCAGTGCTAGAGACAACAGGGTTTCCTACGAGCAGTACTTC. It specifies CSARDNRVSYEQYF.

About this clonotype: A read error is possible here, since a much larger clone lies one base away. The V gene is TRBV7-3, the J gene TRBJ2-3; TRBD2 matches at 8 bases. The trim removed 5 bases at V and 0 bases at J, leaving 7 bases unmatched. CDR1 is SGHTA, CDR2 FQGTGA, per germline. This CDR3 is built from 16 residues. The CDR3 loop is CASSPGTRSSTDTQYF. The CDR3 DNA follows: TGTGCCAGCAGCCCGGGGACTAGGAGTAGCACAGATACGCAGTATTTT.

CDR3 protein: CAISERDRYEQYF. CDR3 nucleotide sequence: TGTGCCATCAGTGAACGGGACAGATACGAGCAGTACTTC. This chain links TRBV10-3 with TRBJ2-7; 7 nucleotides line up with TRBD1. Germline-derived CDR1 and CDR2 are ENHRY and SYGVKD. Trimming removed 3 bases from V and 4 bases from J; junction bases left unmatched: 3. The CDR3 covers 13 residues.

This clonotype showed up just a few times. CDR3 nucleotide sequence: TGTGCCAGCAGCCAAGGAGTGGATTGGGGGGCTCGAAACATTCAGTACTTC. This gives the protein CASSQGVDWGARNIQYF. The chain recombines TRBV4-2 with TRBJ2-4, with D perhaps TRBD1 or TRBD2 (6 bases each). The germline V and J ends were trimmed by 1 base and 6 bases, with 19 bases remaining between them. Germline V CDR1 and CDR2: LGHNA, YNFKEQ. This CDR3 spans 17 amino acids.

A note on this clonotype: This sequence may be a read error, since a much larger clone differs from it by one base. The chain carries TRBV27 and TRBJ1-6, with D unresolved. Germline loops: CDR1 MNHEY, CDR2 SMNVEV (reference sequence). The CDR3 covers 15 residues. This chain's CDR3 is CASSFRETTRSPPHF. The CDR3 DNA is TGTGCCAGCAGTTTTAGGGAAACGACGCGATCACCCCCCCACTTT.

Points on this clonotype: A much larger clone is a single base away; this may be a read error. This chain uses TRBV29-1 with TRBJ2-5, with D uncertain. Germline-derived CDR1 and CDR2 are SQVTM and ANQGSEA. The CDR3 is 9 amino acids. The CDR3 DNA reads TGCAGCGTCGAAGCGTTTCAGTACTTC. Translated, it gives CSVEAFQYF.

This clonotype has just one count. The chain links TRBV20-1 to TRBJ2-1; possibly TRBD2 for D (6 bases). This CDR3 contains 12 residues. Between the trimmed V and J ends, which lost 6 bases and 4 bases, there was a span of 10 bases. Germline V gene data show CDR1 as DFQATT and CDR2 as SNEGSKA (reference sequence). The CDR3 DNA reads TGCAGTGCGGCTAGCGAGTACAATGAGCAGTTCTTC. It specifies CSAASEYNEQFF.

This chain uses TRBV7-9 with TRBJ2-7; possible D gene TRBD1, 6 bases. Per germline, CDR1 SEHNR and CDR2 FQNEAQ (reference sequence). Between the trimmed V and J ends, which lost 5 bases and 3 bases, there was a span of 17 bases. This CDR3 spans 15 amino acids. CDR3 in DNA: TGTGCCAGCAGCGGAGGAAACTGGGGGCTCTACGAGCAGTACTTC. Its protein is CASSGGNWGLYEQYF. The full variable domain, in which reference TRBV7-9 and TRBJ2-7 provide the parts outside the CDR3, is DTGVSQNPRHKITKRGQNVTFRCDPISEHNRLYWYRQTLGQGPEFLTYFQNEAQLEKSRLLSDRFSAERPKGSFSTLEIQRTEQGDSAMYLCASSGGNWGLYEQYFGPGTRLTVT.

The chain carries TRBV4-1 and TRBJ2-3, with 7 bases lining up with TRBD1. The germline CDR1 and CDR2 sequences are MGHRA and YSYEKL. After removal of 4 bases from V and 0 bases from J, the junction contained 7 bases not matched to a gene. There are 16 residues in the CDR3. CDR3 amino acids: CASSPGDRRSTDTQYF. The CDR3 region has the DNA TGCGCCAGCAGCCCCGGGGACAGACGTAGCACAGATACGCAGTATTTT.

Comment on this clonotype: At one end, the junction sequence differs from germline, possibly due to a read error. The rearrangement uses TRBV6-2 or TRBV6-3 and TRBJ2-2, with TRBD2 identical over 9 bases. The CDR3 totals 16 residues. The germline V gene encodes CDR1 MNHEY and CDR2 SVGEGT. As DNA, the CDR3 is TGTGCCAGCAAACTATCTAGCGGGGCGAACACCGGGGAGCTATTTTTT. This translates into CASKLSSGANTGELFF.

The chain uses TRBV28 and TRBJ2-3; 11 nucleotides match TRBD2. Trimming at V came to 5 bases and at J to 2 bases, leaving 3 bases not matched to a gene. This CDR3 is built from 15 residues. The germline gives CDR1 MDHEN, CDR2 SYDVKM. The CDR3 nucleotides are TGTGCCAGCAGTCCGACTAGCGGGAACACAGATACGCAGTATTTT. Its translation: CASSPTSGNTDTQYF.

The chain recombines TRBV7-8 with TRBJ2-7; tentatively, D is TRBD1 or TRBD2 (5 bases each). The length of the CDR3 is 17 residues. Trimming left V 3 bases short and J 2 bases short, with 20 bases between. Germline V CDR1 and CDR2: SGHVS, FQNEAQ. The CDR3 reads CASSFTDPGTQPYEQYF. CDR3 nucleotides: TGTGCCAGCAGCTTTACGGACCCCGGGACCCAGCCCTACGAGCAGTACTTC.

This clonotype was observed a handful of times. The rearrangement uses TRBV7-3 and TRBJ2-3, with D perhaps assigned TRBD1 or TRBD2 (5 bases each). The CDR3 sequence is 15 residues long. Trimming shortened V by 0 bases and J by 6 bases, and 13 bases separated the two germline ends. Germline V CDR1 and CDR2: SGHTA, FQGTGA. The CDR3 coding sequence is TGTGCCAGCAGCTTAACTGGGAGAGGGGAGGATACGCAGTATTTT. It yields the protein CASSLTGRGEDTQYF.

V gene TRBV11-1 combines with J gene TRBJ2-7; possibly TRBD1 for D (6 bases). V lost 4 bases to trimming and J lost 5 bases, with 9 bases between them. The CDR3 totals 12 residues. Germline CDR1 reads SGHAT; CDR2 reads FQDESV (reference sequence). CDR3 nucleotides: TGTGCCAGCAGCTCGGACAGCGACGAGCAGTACTTC. Translation: CASSSDSDEQYF. Complete variable domain (other parts from reference TRBV11-1 and TRBJ2-7): EAEVAQSPRYKITEKSQAVAFWCDPISGHATLYWYRQILGQGPELLVQFQDESVVDDSQLPKDRFSAERLKGVDSTLKIQPAELGDSAMYLCASSSDSDEQYFGPGTRLTVT.

The rearrangement uses TRBV20-1 and TRBJ1-5; 10 bases map to TRBD1. Germline trimming cut 3 bases from V and 5 bases from J; bases unmatched to any gene: 13. CDR1 and CDR2 (germline): DFQATT, SNEGSKA (reference sequence). The CDR3 is made up of 17 amino acids. This chain's CDR3 is CSASLERRQGAHQPQHF. DNA for the CDR3: TGCAGTGCTAGTCTGGAACGCAGACAGGGGGCTCATCAGCCCCAGCATTTT.

V gene TRBV15 combines with J gene TRBJ2-5, with TRBD2 matching over 8 bases. The end of the DNA is better explained by TRBJ2-1, so the J call may be wrong. Germline V gene sequence: CDR1 LNHNV, CDR2 YYDKDF (reference sequence). There are 15 residues in the CDR3. CDR3 nucleotides: TGTGCCACCAGCAGAGGAGCGGGAGACCAAGAGACCCAGTTCTTC. This codes for CATSRGAGDQETQFF.

For this clonotype: A much more abundant neighbour one base away suggests this may be a read error. The chain is built from TRBV12-3 or TRBV12-4 and TRBJ1-1; a possible D gene is TRBD1 (5 bases). The CDR3 totals 14 residues. The CDR3 loop is CVSSLMGELTEAFF. The CDR3 bases are TGTGTCAGCAGTTTAATGGGGGAGCTCACTGAAGCTTTCTTT.

The rearrangement links TRBV28 to TRBJ2-7; 8 nucleotides match TRBD1. This CDR3 is built from 15 residues. Losses at the gene ends were 6 bases for V and 4 bases for J; bases not matched to a gene: 11. The germline gives CDR1 MDHEN, CDR2 SYDVKM. The CDR3 nucleotides read TGTGCCAGCAGCCAGCGAAGGACAGGGAGGTACGAGCAGTACTTC. Protein sequence: CASSQRRTGRYEQYF.

This clonotype was observed a handful of times. The chain carries TRBV7-3 and TRBJ2-1; either TRBD1 or TRBD2 may supply D (6 bases each). This CDR3 contains 13 residues. Germline V gene sequence: CDR1 SGHTA, CDR2 FQGTGA. The V and J ends lost 5 bases and 10 bases respectively, with 15 bases between them. The CDR3 here is CASSVGGPREQFF. The CDR3 DNA reads TGTGCCAGCAGCGTTGGGGGGCCCAGGGAGCAGTTCTTC.

The chain uses TRBV6-1 and TRBJ2-1; 14 bases map to TRBD2. CDR3 length: 18 amino acids. Per the germline V gene, CDR1 is MNHNS and CDR2 is SASEGT. Trimming at V came to 1 base and at J to 3 bases, leaving 5 bases not matched to a gene. The CDR3 nucleotides read TGTGCCAGCAGTGAAGGGGGACTAGCGGGAGTGGGCTACAATGAGCAGTTCTTC. This sequence encodes CASSEGGLAGVGYNEQFF.

In its sample, this clonotype was seen once. CDR3 protein: CASSRGLSSVEQFF. The CDR3 DNA reads TGTGCCAGCAGCCGGGGACTAAGCAGTGTTGAGCAGTTCTTC. The J gene is TRBJ2-1, the V gene TRBV6-2 or TRBV6-3; TRBD2 agrees at 7 bases. Germline V gene lookup returns CDR1 MNHEY and CDR2 SVGEGT. The CDR3 is 14 amino acids. V dropped 6 bases and J dropped 9; count of bases not matched to a gene: 11.